This T cell receptor (beta chain) was found in a study of T cell responses to AZD1222 COVID-19 vaccine. Second-dose intervals of approximately 4 or approximately 12 weeks were pooled. This CDR3 spans 15 amino acids. The V segment lost 1 base and the J segment 5 bases; nucleotides outside the gene matches: 1. The V gene's germline CDR1 is SGHTA and CDR2 FQGNSA. In regard to this clone: Its antigen is unknown.

Assay: immunoSEQ multiplex PCR; the TCRdb copy retains only in-frame clones and omits some. The top ten clones hold approximately 3.7% of a sample with 150,000 to 250,000 clones, more than 85% of them seen once. Study results and limitations: Sampling captured repertoires only after the peak T cell response. Females outnumbered males among donors, who were mostly white British; clonal diversity was possibly underestimated. As reported, nearly half of all spike-specific TCRs target variant regions that are unmutated.

The chain has TRBV7-2 and TRBJ2-5, with TRBD2 matching over 13 bases. The sequence came from an adult who received the AZD1222 COVID-19 vaccine. This specimen consisted of peripheral blood, obtained 28 days after the second AZD1222 dose. The CDR3: CASSLGTSGSETQYF. The CDR3 nucleotides are TGTGCCAGCAGCTTAGGGACTAGCGGGAGTGAGACCCAGTACTTC.